This T cell receptor (beta chain) was recovered during a study of cytomegalovirus exposure and HLA in healthy donors. The J segment lost 4 bases and the V segment lost 3 bases, leaving 3 bases of the junction unmatched. Germline assignment: CDR1 KGHSH and CDR2 LQKENI. This CDR3 comprises 15 residues. The PCR was carried out with 60 Vbeta primers and 13 Jbeta primers. Sequencing was performed with immunoSEQ multiplex PCR; in TCRdb, only in-frame clones are kept and a portion is missing. The sample totals roughly 34,000 clones. Each of the donors was a healthy bone marrow donor. The sample taken for sequencing was PBMCs. The chain has TRBV18 and TRBJ2-1; 10 bases agree with TRBD2. This clonotype was obtained from a woman in her thirties or forties in good health and CMV-seropositive. In DNA, the CDR3 is TGTGCCAGCTCACCGGGACTAGCGTTATACAATGAGCAGTTCTTC. Amino acids: CASSPGLALYNEQFF.